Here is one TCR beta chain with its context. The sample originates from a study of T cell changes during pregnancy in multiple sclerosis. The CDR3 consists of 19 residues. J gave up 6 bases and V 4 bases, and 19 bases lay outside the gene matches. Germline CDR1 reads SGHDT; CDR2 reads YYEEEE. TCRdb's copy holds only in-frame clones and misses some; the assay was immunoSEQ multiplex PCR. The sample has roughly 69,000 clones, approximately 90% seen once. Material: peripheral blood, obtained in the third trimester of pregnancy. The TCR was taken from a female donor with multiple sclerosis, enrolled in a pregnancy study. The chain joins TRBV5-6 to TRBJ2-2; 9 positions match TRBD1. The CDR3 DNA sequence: TGTGCCAGCAGCGACAACAGGGGGCGCAGGTCCAGTCGACCCGGGGAGCTGTTTTTT. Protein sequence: CASSDNRGRRSSRPGELFF.